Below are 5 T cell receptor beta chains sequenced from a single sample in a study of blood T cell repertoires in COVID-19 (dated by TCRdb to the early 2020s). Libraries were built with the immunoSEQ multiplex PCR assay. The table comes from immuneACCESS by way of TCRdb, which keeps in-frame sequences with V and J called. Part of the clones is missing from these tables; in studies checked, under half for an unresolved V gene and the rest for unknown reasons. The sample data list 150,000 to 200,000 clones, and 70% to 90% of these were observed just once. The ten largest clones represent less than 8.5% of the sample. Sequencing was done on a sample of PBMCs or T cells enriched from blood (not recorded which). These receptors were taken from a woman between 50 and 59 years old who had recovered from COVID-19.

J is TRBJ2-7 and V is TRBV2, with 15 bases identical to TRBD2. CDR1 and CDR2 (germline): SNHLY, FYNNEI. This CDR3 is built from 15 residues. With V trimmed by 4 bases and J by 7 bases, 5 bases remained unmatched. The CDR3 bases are TGTGCCAGCAGTGGGACTAGCGGGGGGGCCTGGGAGCAGTACTTC. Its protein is CASSGTSGGAWEQYF.

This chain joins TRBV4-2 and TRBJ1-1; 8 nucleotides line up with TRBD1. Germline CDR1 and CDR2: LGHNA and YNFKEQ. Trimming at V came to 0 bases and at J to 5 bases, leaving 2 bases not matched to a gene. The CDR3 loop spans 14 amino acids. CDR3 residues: CASSQDRTGTEAFF. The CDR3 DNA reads TGTGCCAGCAGCCAAGATCGGACAGGGACTGAAGCTTTCTTT.

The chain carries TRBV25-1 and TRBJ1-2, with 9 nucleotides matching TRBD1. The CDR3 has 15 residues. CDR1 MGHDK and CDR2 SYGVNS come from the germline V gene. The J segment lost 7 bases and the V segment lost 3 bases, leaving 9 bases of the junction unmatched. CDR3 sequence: CASSDPGTGTSGYTF. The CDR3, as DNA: TGTGCCAGCAGTGACCCCGGGACAGGGACTTCTGGCTACACCTTC.

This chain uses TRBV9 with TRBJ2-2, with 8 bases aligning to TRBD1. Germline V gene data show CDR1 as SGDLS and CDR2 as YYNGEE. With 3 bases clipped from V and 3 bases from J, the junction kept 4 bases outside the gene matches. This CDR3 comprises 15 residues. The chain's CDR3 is CASSARGPDTGELFF. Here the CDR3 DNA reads TGTGCCAGCAGCGCCAGGGGGCCGGACACCGGGGAGCTGTTTTTT.

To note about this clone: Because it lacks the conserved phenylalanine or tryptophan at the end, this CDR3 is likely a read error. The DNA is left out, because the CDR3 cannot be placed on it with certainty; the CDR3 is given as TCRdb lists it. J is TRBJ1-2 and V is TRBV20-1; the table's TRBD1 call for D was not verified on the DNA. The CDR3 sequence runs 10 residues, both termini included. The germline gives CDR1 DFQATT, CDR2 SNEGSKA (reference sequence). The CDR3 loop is CSAGPTGAMS.